This TCR beta chain was found in a study of Graves' ophthalmopathy and Graves' hyperthyroidism. Study outcomes and limitations: Classification of ophthalmopathy versus stable hyperthyroidism by a 13-signature model yielded under 90% sensitivity and 75% to 84% specificity. Blood also carried most expanded thyroid clonotypes exceeding 0.001 frequency.

This clonotype was counted many times. The antigen is not known. Lactation, pregnancy, uncontrolled infections and other autoimmune diseases were all grounds for excluding patients. A diagnosis was made from clinical symptoms together with serum thyroxine, TRAb, thyroid ultrasound and orbital computed tomography. RNA transcripts served as template for amplifying TCR beta CDR3 sequences. RT-PCR in the first round used HTBI primers; a second-round multiplex PCR followed. TCRdb fed the multiplex PCR reads into MiXCR, producing one record per CDR3 protein. The sample shows around 1.1 million distinct CDR3 sequences, roughly 35% of them seen only once. Per the germline V gene, CDR1 is SQVTM and CDR2 is ANQGSEA. The J segment lost 4 bases and the V segment lost 6 bases, leaving 12 bases of the junction unmatched. CDR3 length: 15 residues.

The sequencing sample was made of peripheral blood or thyroid tissue (not recorded which). The receptor's source is an adult man with Graves' hyperthyroidism. The rearrangement links TRBV29-1 to TRBJ2-5, with 9 bases aligning to TRBD1. CDR3 amino acids: CSVGLQGANRETQYF. CDR3 nucleotides: TGCAGCGTAGGTTTACAGGGGGCTAATCGAGAGACCCAGTACTTC.